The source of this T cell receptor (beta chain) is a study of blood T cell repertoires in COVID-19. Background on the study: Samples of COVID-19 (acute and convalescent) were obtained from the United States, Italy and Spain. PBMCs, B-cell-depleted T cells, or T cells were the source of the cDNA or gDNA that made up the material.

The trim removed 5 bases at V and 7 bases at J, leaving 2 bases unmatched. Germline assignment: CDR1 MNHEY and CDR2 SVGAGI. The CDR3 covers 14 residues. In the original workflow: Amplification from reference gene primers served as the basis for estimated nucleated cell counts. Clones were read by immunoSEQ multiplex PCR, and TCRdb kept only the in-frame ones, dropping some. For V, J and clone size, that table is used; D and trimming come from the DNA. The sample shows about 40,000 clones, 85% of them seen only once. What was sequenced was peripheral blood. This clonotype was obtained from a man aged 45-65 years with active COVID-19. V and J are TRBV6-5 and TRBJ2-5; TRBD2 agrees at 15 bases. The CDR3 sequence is CASSRTSGGGTQYF. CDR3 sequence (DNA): TGTGCCAGCAGTCGGACTAGCGGGGGGGGGACCCAGTACTTC.